This T cell receptor beta chain emerged from a study of control samples from healthy donors and cancer patients. The germline gives CDR1 SGHNT, CDR2 YYREEE (reference sequence). Trimming cost V 5 bases and J 4 bases; bases outside gene matches: 13. CDR3 length equals 18 residues. Using immunoSEQ multiplex PCR, the repertoire was profiled, and TCRdb retains in-frame clones only, with some absent. The sample lists 70,000 or so clones, over 85% occurring once. V is TRBV5-4 and J is TRBJ2-2; 11 nucleotides line up with TRBD2. The source is a man aged 55 to 70 with lung cancer. Source material: PBMCs. Written as DNA, the CDR3 is TGTGCCAGCAGTCGTGAACGTAGCGGGGGGGCCTTCACCGGGGAGCTGTTTTTT. Translated: CASSRERSGGAFTGELFF.